One sample yielded the 7 T cell receptor beta chains listed below, sequenced in a study of T cell repertoires in cytomegalovirus infection. These receptors are not linked to any known antigen. One entry per CDR3 protein results from TCRdb running MiXCR on the reads. The table includes about 920,000 distinct CDR3 sequences, less than 35% detected once. Sequenced here: cultured CD8+ T cells from PBMCs, sampled from culture after CMV antigen stimulation. Source of these receptors: a human donor in good health (CMV status not recorded). Some clones in this sample may be carry-over from other donors' samples.

This clonotype was counted ten times or more. The CDR3 protein is CASSSDSSQETQYF. The CDR3 nucleotides are TGTGCCAGCAGCTCCGACAGTTCGCAAGAGACCCAGTACTTC. The chain is built from TRBV7-9 and TRBJ2-5, with D maybe TRBD1 (5 bases). Germline-derived CDR1 and CDR2 are SEHNR and FQNEAQ (reference sequence). The CDR3 contains 14 residues. The V gene lost 4 bases and the J gene lost 2 bases, with 11 bases spanning the gap.

The chain has TRBV7-6 and TRBJ2-1; 11 nucleotides line up with TRBD2. Germline loops: CDR1 SGHVS, CDR2 FNYEAQ. This CDR3 region has 15 residues. Losses at the gene ends were 6 bases for V and 10 bases for J; bases not matched to a gene: 11. This CDR3 is CASSDSSGGWSEQFF. The CDR3 region has the DNA TGTGCCAGCAGTGACTCTAGCGGGGGGTGGTCCGAGCAGTTCTTC.

The chain has TRBV4-3 and TRBJ1-1; D is ambiguous. This CDR3 is 17 amino acids long. The germline V gene encodes CDR1 LGHNA and CDR2 YSLEER. Trimming cost V 1 base and J 0 bases, with 15 bases left between them. CDR3 residues: CASSQGTPGIVNTEAFF. The CDR3 DNA reads as TGCGCCAGCAGCCAAGGGACCCCCGGAATTGTGAACACTGAAGCTTTCTTT.

The chain combines TRBV6-1 with TRBJ2-6; D possibly corresponds to TRBD2 (5 bases). CDR3 length equals 14 residues. V dropped 5 bases and J dropped 7 bases, with 12 bases sitting between them. Germline loops: CDR1 MNHNS, CDR2 SASEGT. The DNA of the CDR3 is TGTGCCAGCAGTCCGGCTCCGGGAGCCAACGTCCTGACTTTC. Translation gives CASSPAPGANVLTF.

This clonotype appeared many times. V gene TRBV12-3 or TRBV12-4 combines with J gene TRBJ2-3; possible D gene TRBD2, 6 bases. Trimming took off 5 bases at V and 4 bases at J, with 19 bases between the two ends. This CDR3 spans 16 amino acids. CDR3 loop: CASSPHRTTTADTQYF. CDR3 DNA sequence: TGTGCCAGCAGTCCACATCGGACTACTACGGCAGATACGCAGTATTTT.

There are many counts of this clonotype. This chain joins TRBV12-3 or TRBV12-4 and TRBJ1-2; TRBD1 agrees at 8 bases. The CDR3 runs to 13 residues. Unmatched junction bases numbered 3, after V lost 9 bases and J lost 0 bases. The CDR3 is CASLGQANYGYTF. The CDR3 DNA reads TGTGCCAGTTTGGGACAGGCTAACTATGGCTACACCTTC.

This clonotype was recorded at least ten times. The chain employs TRBV12-3 or TRBV12-4 and TRBJ1-6; D is possibly TRBD1 (5 bases). The CDR3 contains 12 residues. Trimming left V 5 bases short and J 16 bases short, with 15 bases between. This CDR3 is CASSHGAQNLHF. The CDR3 DNA is TGTGCCAGCAGTCACGGGGCCCAGAATCTCCACTTT.